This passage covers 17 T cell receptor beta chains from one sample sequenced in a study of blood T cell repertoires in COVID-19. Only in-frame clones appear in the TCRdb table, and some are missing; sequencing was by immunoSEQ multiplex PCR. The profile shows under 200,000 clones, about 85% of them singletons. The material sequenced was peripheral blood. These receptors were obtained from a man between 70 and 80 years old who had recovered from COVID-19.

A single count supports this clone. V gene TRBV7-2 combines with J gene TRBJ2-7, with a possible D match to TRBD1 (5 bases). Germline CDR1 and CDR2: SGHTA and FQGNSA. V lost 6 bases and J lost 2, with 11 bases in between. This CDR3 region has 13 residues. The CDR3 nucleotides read TGTGCCAGCAGGCTACAGGATGCCTACGAGCAGTACTTC. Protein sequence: CASRLQDAYEQYF.

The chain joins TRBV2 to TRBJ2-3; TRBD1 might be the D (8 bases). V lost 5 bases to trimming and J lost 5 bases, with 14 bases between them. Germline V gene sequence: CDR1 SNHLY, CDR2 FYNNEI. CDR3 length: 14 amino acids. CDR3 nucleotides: TGTGCCAGCAGTAAGAACAGGGGGGGAGATACGCAGTATTTT. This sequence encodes CASSKNRGGDTQYF. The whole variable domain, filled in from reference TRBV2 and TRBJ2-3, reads EPEVTQTPSHQVTQMGQEVILRCVPISNHLYFYWYRQILGQKVEFLVSFYNNEISEKSEIFDDQFSVERPDGSNFTLKIRSTKLEDSAMYFCASSKNRGGDTQYFGPGTRLTVL.

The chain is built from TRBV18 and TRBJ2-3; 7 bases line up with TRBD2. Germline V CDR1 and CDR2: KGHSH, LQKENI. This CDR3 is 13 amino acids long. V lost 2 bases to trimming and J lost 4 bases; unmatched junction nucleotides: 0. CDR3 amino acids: CASSPGRADTQYF. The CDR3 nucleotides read TGTGCCAGCTCACCAGGGAGGGCAGATACGCAGTATTTT.

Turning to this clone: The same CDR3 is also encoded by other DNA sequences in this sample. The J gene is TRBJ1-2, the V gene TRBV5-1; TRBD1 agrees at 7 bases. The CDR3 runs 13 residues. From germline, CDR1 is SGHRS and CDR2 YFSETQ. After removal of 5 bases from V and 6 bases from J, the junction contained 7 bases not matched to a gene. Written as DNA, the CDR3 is TGCGCCAGCAGTTTCAGACAGGGTGATGGCTACACCTTC. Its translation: CASSFRQGDGYTF.

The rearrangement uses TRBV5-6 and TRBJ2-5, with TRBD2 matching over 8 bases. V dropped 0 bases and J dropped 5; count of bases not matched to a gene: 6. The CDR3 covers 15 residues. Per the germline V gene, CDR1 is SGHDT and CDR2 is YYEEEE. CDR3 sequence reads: CASSLDGRAWETQYF. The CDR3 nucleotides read TGTGCCAGCAGCTTGGACGGGAGGGCCTGGGAGACCCAGTACTTC.

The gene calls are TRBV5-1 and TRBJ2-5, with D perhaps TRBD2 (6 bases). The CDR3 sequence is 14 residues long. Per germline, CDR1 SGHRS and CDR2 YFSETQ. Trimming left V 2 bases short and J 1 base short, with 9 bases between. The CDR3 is CASSFGLPQETQYF. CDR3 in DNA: TGCGCCAGCAGCTTTGGACTACCCCAAGAGACCCAGTACTTC.

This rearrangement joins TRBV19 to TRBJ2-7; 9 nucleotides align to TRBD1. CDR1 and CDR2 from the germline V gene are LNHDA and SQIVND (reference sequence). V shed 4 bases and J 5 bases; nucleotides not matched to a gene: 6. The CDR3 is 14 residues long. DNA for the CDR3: TGTGCCAGTAGTACCCGACAGGGGGGCAACGAGCAGTACTTC. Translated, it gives CASSTRQGGNEQYF.

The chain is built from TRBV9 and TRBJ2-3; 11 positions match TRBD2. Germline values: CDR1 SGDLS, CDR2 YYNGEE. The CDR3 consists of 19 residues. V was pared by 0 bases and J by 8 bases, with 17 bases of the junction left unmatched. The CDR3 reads CASSVDHSGRARFGGTQYF. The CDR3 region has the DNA TGTGCCAGCAGCGTAGACCATAGCGGGAGGGCCCGATTCGGGGGTACGCAGTATTTT.

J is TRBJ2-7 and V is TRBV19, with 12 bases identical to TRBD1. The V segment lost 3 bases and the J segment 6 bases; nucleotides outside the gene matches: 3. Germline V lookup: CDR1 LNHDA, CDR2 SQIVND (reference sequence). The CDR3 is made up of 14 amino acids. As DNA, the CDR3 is TGTGCCAGTAGTATGGGACAGGGGGCAGGCGAGCAGTACTTC. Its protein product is CASSMGQGAGEQYF.

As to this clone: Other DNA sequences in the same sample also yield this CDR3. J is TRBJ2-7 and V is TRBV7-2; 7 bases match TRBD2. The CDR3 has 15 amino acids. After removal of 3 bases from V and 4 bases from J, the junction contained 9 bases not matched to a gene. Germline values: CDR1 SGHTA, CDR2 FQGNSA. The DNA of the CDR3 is TGTGCCAGCAGCTTGAGGGAGGGCGCGACATACGAGCAGTACTTC. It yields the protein CASSLREGATYEQYF.

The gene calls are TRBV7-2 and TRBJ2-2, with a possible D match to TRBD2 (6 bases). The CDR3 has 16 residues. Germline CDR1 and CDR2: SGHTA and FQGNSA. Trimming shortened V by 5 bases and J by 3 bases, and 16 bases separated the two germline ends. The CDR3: CASSVPLAVYTGELFF. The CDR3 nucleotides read TGTGCCAGCAGCGTCCCCTTAGCGGTCTACACCGGGGAGCTGTTTTTT.

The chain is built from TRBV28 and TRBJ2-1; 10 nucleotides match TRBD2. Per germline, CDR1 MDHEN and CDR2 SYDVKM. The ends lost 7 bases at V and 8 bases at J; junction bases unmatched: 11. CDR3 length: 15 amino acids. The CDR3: CASIGPSGSLYEQFF. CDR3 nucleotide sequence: TGTGCCAGCATCGGGCCTAGCGGGAGTTTGTATGAGCAGTTCTTC.

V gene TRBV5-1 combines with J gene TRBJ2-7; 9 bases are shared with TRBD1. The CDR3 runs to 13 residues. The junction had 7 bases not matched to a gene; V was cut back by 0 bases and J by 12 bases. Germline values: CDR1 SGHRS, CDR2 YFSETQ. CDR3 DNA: TGCGCCAGCAGCTTGGACAGGGGGCCCTTTTTGTACTTC. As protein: CASSLDRGPFLYF.

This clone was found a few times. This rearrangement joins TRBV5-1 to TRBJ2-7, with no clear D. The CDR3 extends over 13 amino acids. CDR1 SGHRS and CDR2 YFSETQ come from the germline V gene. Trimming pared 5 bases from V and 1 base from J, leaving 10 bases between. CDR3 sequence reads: CASRYSGSYEQYF. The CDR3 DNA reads TGCGCCAGCAGGTACTCCGGTTCCTACGAGCAGTACTTC.

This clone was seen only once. The CDR3 DNA sequence: TGTGCCAGCAGCGCCTTAGCGGGAGGGGGCACAGATACGCAGTATTTT. Amino acids: CASSALAGGGTDTQYF. The V gene is TRBV7-2, the J gene TRBJ2-3; TRBD2 matches 11 bases. The CDR3 extends over 16 amino acids. CDR1 SGHTA and CDR2 FQGNSA come from the germline V gene. V lost 5 bases and J lost 1; bases outside the gene matches: 5.

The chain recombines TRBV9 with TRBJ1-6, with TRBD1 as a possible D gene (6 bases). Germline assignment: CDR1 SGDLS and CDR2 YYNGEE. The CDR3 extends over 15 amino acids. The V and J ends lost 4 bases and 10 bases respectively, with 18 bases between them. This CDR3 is CASSLQQGGGSPLHF. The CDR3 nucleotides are TGTGCCAGCAGCCTTCAACAGGGAGGGGGATCACCCCTCCACTTT.

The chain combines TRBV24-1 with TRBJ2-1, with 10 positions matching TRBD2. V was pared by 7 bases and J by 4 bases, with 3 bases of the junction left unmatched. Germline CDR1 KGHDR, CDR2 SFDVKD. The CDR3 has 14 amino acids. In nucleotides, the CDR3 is TGTGCCACCAGGGGGACTAGCGAGTACAATGAGCAGTTCTTC. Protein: CATRGTSEYNEQFF.